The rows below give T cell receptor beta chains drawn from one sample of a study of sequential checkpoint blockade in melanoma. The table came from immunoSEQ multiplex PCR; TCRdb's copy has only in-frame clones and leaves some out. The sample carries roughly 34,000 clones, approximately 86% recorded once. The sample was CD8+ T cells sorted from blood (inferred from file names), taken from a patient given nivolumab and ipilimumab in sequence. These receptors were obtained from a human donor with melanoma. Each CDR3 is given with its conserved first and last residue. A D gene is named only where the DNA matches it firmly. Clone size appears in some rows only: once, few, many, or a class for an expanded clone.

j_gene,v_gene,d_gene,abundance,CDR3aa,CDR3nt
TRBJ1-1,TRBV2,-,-,CGRAGALPTEAFF,TGTGGTCGGGCGGGGGCGCTTCCCACTGAAGCTTTCTTT
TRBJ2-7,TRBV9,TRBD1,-,CASSVAGTAYEQYF,TGTGCCAGCAGCGTCGCCGGGACAGCCTACGAGCAGTACTTC
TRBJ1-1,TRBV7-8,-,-,CASSLRSEAFF,TGTGCCAGCAGCTTAAGGAGTGAAGCTTTCTTT
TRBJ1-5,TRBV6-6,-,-,CASRLGPRSNQPQHF,TGTGCCAGCCGGCTCGGCCCGAGGAGCAATCAGCCCCAGCATTTT
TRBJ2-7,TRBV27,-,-,CASSLGPGAYEQYF,TGTGCCAGCAGCCTCGGTCCGGGGGCCTACGAGCAGTACTTC
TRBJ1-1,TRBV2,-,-,CASTPGPNTEAFF,TGTGCCAGCACCCCGGGTCCAAACACTGAAGCTTTCTTT
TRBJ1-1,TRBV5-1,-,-,CASSLGGLRTEAFF,TGCGCCAGCAGCTTGGGGGGGCTGAGGACTGAAGCTTTCTTT
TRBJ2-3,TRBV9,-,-,CASSAWELSDTQYF,TGTGCCAGCAGCGCCTGGGAGCTCTCAGATACGCAGTATTTT
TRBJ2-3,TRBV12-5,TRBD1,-,CASGLARGQGSTDTQYF,TGTGCTAGTGGTTTGGCCCGCGGACAGGGGAGCACAGATACGCAGTATTTT
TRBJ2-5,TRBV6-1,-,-,CASSEGLGVVETQYF,TGTGCCAGCAGTGAAGGGTTGGGAGTAGTGGAGACCCAGTACTTC
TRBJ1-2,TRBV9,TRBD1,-,CASSPQGAWGEGYTF,TGTGCCAGCAGCCCACAGGGGGCGTGGGGTGAGGGATACACCTTC
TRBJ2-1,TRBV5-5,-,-,CASSGLSNEQFF,TGTGCCAGCAGCGGGCTTTCGAATGAGCAGTTCTTC
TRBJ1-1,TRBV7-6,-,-,CASSYGRGAGTEAFF,TGTGCCAGCAGCTACGGACGGGGGGCTGGAACTGAAGCTTTCTTT
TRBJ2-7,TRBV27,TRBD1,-,CASSSGTGMNEQYF,TGTGCCAGCAGTTCAGGGACAGGGATGAACGAGCAGTACTTC
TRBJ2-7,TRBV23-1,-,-,CASSQSPGDSYEQYF,TGCGCCAGCAGTCAATCCCCGGGGGACTCCTACGAGCAGTACTTC
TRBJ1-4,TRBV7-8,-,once,CASSRVNEKLFF,TGTGCCAGCAGCCGGGTGAACGAAAAACTGTTTTTT
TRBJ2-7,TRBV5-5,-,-,CASISGHYYEQYF,TGTGCCAGCATCTCCGGCCACTACTACGAGCAGTACTTC
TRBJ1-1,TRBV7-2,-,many,CASTNSAYLQGGDTEAFF,TGTGCCAGCACCAACAGCGCCTACCTACAAGGGGGGGACACTGAAGCTTTCTTT
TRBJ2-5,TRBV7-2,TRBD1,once,CASSLSLTGGETQYF,TGTGCCAGCAGCTTATCGCTAACAGGGGGAGAGACCCAGTACTTC
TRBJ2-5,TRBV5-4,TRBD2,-,CASSPTSGGAETQYF,TGTGCCAGCAGCCCGACTAGCGGGGGGGCCGAGACCCAGTACTTC
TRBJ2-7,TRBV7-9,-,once,CASSLASFTGPPSEQYF,TGTGCCAGCAGCTTAGCGTCGTTCACAGGACCCCCCTCCGAGCAGTACTTC
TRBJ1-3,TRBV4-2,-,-,CASSQDLRVSSGNTIYF,TGTGCCAGCAGCCAAGACCTCAGGGTTTCCTCTGGAAACACCATATATTTT
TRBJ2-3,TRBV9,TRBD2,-,CASSVLAGHTDTQYF,TGTGCCAGCAGCGTTTTAGCGGGACACACAGATACGCAGTATTTT
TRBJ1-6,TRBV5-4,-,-,CASSLDRNSPLHF,TGTGCCAGCAGCTTGGATCGTAATTCACCCCTCCACTTT
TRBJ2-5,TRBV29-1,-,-,CSVESRGSQYF,TGCAGCGTTGAATCCCGGGGGTCCCAGTACTTC
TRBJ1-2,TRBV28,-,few,CASSLTGRAYGYTF,TGTGCCAGCAGTCTTACAGGGCGGGCCTATGGCTACACCTTC
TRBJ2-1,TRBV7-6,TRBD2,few,CASSQTSGGINEQFF,TGTGCCAGCAGCCAAACTAGCGGGGGGATCAATGAGCAGTTCTTC
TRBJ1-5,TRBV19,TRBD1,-,CASSLGAGQGRQPQHF,TGTGCCAGTAGTTTAGGAGCAGGACAGGGTCGCCAGCCCCAGCATTTT
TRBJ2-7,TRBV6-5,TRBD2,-,CASSYSRLAGGHEQYF,TGTGCCAGCAGTTACTCGAGGCTAGCGGGAGGGCACGAGCAGTACTTC
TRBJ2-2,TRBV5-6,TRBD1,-,CASSFPGGWVGELFF,TGTGCCAGCAGCTTCCCAGGGGGCTGGGTCGGGGAGCTGTTTTTT
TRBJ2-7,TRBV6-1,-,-,CASSDGGYEQYF,TGTGCCAGCAGTGACGGCGGGTACGAGCAGTACTTC
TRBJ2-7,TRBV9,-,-,CASSKGVGYEQYF,TGTGCCAGCAGTAAAGGGGTGGGCTACGAGCAGTACTTC
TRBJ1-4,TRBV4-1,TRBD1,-,CASSHEPGQGAKLFF,TGCGCCAGCAGCCATGAACCGGGACAGGGTGCGAAACTGTTTTTT
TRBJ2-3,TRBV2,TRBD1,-,CASRAGTGIADTQYF,TGTGCCAGCAGGGCGGGGACAGGGATTGCAGATACGCAGTATTTT
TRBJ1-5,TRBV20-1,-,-,CSAGGGVSQHF,TGCAGTGCAGGGGGAGGGGTATCCCAGCATTTT
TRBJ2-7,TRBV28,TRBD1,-,CASSFTGDAYEQYF,TGTGCCAGCAGTTTCACAGGGGACGCCTACGAGCAGTACTTC
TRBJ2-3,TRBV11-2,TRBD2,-,CASSLEWGRLAGGGDTQYF,TGTGCCAGCAGCTTAGAGTGGGGGCGGCTAGCGGGAGGAGGAGATACGCAGTATTTT
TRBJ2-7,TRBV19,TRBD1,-,CASSPHFGTDPYEQYF,TGTGCCAGTAGTCCTCACTTCGGGACAGATCCCTACGAGCAGTACTTC
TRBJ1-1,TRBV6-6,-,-,CASSSMGRSAFF,TGTGCCAGCAGTTCAATGGGGCGGTCAGCTTTCTTT
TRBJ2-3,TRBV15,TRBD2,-,CATSRAAGVRDTQYF,TGTGCCACCAGCAGAGCAGCGGGGGTACGGGATACGCAGTATTTT
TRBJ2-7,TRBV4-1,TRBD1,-,CASSQRQGDYEQYF,TGCGCCAGCAGCCAACGACAGGGGGATTACGAGCAGTACTTC
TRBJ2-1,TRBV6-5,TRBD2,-,CASLPSGDYNEQFF,TGTGCCAGCCTGCCTAGCGGGGATTACAATGAGCAGTTCTTC
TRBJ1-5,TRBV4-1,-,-,CASSPRQGSNQPQHF,TGCGCCAGCAGCCCCCGACAAGGCAGCAATCAGCCCCAGCATTTT
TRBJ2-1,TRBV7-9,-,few,CASSDSAEANEQFF,TGTGCCAGCAGTGACTCGGCGGAAGCCAATGAGCAGTTCTTC
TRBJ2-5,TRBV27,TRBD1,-,CASSPTGTGFSETQYF,TGTGCCAGCAGCCCTACCGGGACAGGTTTTTCAGAGACCCAGTACTTC
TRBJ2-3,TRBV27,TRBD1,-,CASSLSNRGRTDTQYF,TGTGCCAGCAGTTTATCAAACAGGGGGCGCACAGATACGCAGTATTTT
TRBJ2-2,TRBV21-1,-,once,CASSSDNRGTTEAPGELFF,TGTGCCAGCAGCTCCGACAACAGGGGCACCACAGAGGCACCCGGGGAGCTGTTTTTT
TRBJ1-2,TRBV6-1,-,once,CASSEWGDPGYGYTF,TGTGCCAGCAGTGAATGGGGGGACCCTGGCTATGGCTACACCTTC
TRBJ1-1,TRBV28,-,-,CASSFRRARLYRAFF,TGTGCCAGCAGTTTCCGCAGGGCCCGCTTATACCGGGCTTTCTTT
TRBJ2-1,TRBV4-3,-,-,CASSQKTDEQFF,TGCGCCAGCAGCCAAAAGACTGATGAGCAGTTCTTC
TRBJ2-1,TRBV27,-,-,CASSLVGTDNEQFF,TGTGCCAGCAGTTTAGTCGGGACTGACAATGAGCAGTTCTTC
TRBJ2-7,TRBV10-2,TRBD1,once,CASIRGQGAVWEQYF,TGCGCCAGCATCCGGGGCCAGGGGGCAGTGTGGGAGCAGTACTTC
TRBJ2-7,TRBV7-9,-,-,CASRDDRYEQYF,TGTGCCAGCAGAGACGACAGATACGAGCAGTACTTC
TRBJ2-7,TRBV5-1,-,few,CASSLVTAASYEQYF,TGCGCCAGCAGCTTGGTGACAGCTGCCTCCTACGAGCAGTACTTC